This TCR beta chain was observed in a study of CD8+ T cells in alopecia areata. As to this clone: Antigen specificity is unknown.

Trimming removed 4 bases from V and 2 bases from J; junction bases left unmatched: 2. Per germline, CDR1 MNHEY and CDR2 SVGAGI. This CDR3 region has 13 residues. Extraction and reverse transcription of RNA yielded cDNA as the sequencing template. Sequencing was performed with immunoSEQ multiplex PCR; in TCRdb, only in-frame clones are kept and a portion is missing. This sample has some 130,000 clones, with around 49% found just once. Study findings and constraints: Clonality in lesional scalp, especially alopecia totalis/universalis, exceeded that of normal scalp.

Sequences were derived from CD8+ T cells sorted from blood, sampled at week 0. The TCR originated in a human donor with alopecia areata. J is TRBJ2-7 and V is TRBV6-5, with 7 bases identical to TRBD1. DNA of the CDR3: TGTGCCAGCAGTTCCCAGGGGGCCTACGAGCAGTACTTC. Protein product: CASSSQGAYEQYF.